Listed below are T cell receptor beta chains from one sample, sequenced in a study of blood T cell repertoires in COVID-19. Libraries were prepared by immunoSEQ multiplex PCR; TCRdb keeps only in-frame clonotypes and omits some of them. The sample lists 200,000 to 250,000 clones, around 92% occurring once. Sequencing was done on a sample of peripheral blood. These receptors originate from a young man with acute or convalescent COVID-19. CDR3s include the opening cysteine and the closing phenylalanine or tryptophan. A D gene is named only where the DNA matches it firmly. The listing skips clone size in some rows; elsewhere it reads once, few, many or a size class.

j_call clone_size v_call d_call cdr3_nt cdr3_aa
TRBJ1-2 NA TRBV10-3 TRBD1 TGTGCCATCAACGGACAGGGGGCGAGATATGGCTACACCTTC CAINGQGARYGYTF
TRBJ2-7 NA TRBV24-1 TRBD2 TGTGCCACCAGTGATCCTAGCGGGAGGGCCTACGAGCAGTACTTC CATSDPSGRAYEQYF
TRBJ2-7 NA TRBV18 TRBD2 TGTGCCAGCTCACCACCCGGCCCGGGGGGGCTCCACGAGCAGTACTTC CASSPPGPGGLHEQYF
TRBJ1-5 NA TRBV30 NA TGTGCCTGGAGTGCGGGTCCCAATCAGCCCCAGCATTTT CAWSAGPNQPQHF
TRBJ2-6 NA TRBV30 NA TGTGCCTGGGGCCAGGTGTGGGGAGGTCTGGGGGCCAACGTCCTGACTTTC CAWGQVWGGLGANVLTF
TRBJ1-2 NA TRBV2 NA TGTGCCAGCAGTGGCGAGCAGGGCCCATATGGCTACACCTTC CASSGEQGPYGYTF
TRBJ2-1 NA TRBV19 TRBD2 TGTGCCAGTAGTATCGGACTAGCGGGCAATGAGCAGTTCTTC CASSIGLAGNEQFF
TRBJ2-1 NA TRBV18 TRBD1 TGTGCCAGCTCAGCGGGACAGGGAGGCTACAATGAGCAGTTCTTC CASSAGQGGYNEQFF
TRBJ1-3 NA TRBV6-7 NA TGTGCCAGCAGTTCGGACCGGGACTCTGGAAACACCATATATTTT CASSSDRDSGNTIYF
TRBJ1-3 NA TRBV19 NA TGTGCGGCAGGGTTTAACTCTGGAAACACCATATATTTT CAAGFNSGNTIYF
TRBJ2-5 NA TRBV27 TRBD2 TGTGCCAGCAGTTTAACGGCGGGAGGGTGGGAGACCCAGTACTTC CASSLTAGGWETQYF
TRBJ2-6 once TRBV9 NA TGTGCCAGCAGCGTAGGGGGGAGGTTCGGCTCTGGGGCCAACGTCCTGACTTTC CASSVGGRFGSGANVLTF
TRBJ1-2 NA TRBV2 TRBD1 TGTGCCAGCAGTGCATTCGGGACAGGGCGCGGCTACACCTTC CASSAFGTGRGYTF
TRBJ2-3 NA TRBV5-4 TRBD2 TGTGCCAGCAGCTTGGGTAGCGGGGCCAGCACAGATACGCAGTATTTT CASSLGSGASTDTQYF
TRBJ1-6 NA TRBV6-6 NA TGTGCCAGCAGTCTTACTGAAGTCCTCCACTTT CASSLTEVLHF
TRBJ1-5 NA TRBV19 NA TGTGCCAGTGGTTTGACCCGGGGGGCTTCTGGCAATCAGCCCCAGCATTTT CASGLTRGASGNQPQHF
TRBJ1-6 few TRBV19 NA TGTGCCAGTAGCCGGATGGCAGGAGGAGATTCACCCCTCCACTTT CASSRMAGGDSPLHF
TRBJ1-5 NA TRBV7-9 NA TGTGCCAGCGGACTCGATGGGTACCAGCCCCAGCATTTT CASGLDGYQPQHF
TRBJ2-3 NA TRBV11-2 TRBD2 TGTGCCAGCAGCTTAGTTCCCTCTAGCGGGAGTAGAGATACGCAGTATTTT CASSLVPSSGSRDTQYF
TRBJ1-4 NA TRBV5-1 NA TGCGCCAGCCGGGCCGGCGGGTCTAATGAAAAACTGTTTTTT CASRAGGSNEKLFF
TRBJ1-5 once TRBV6-5 NA TGTGCCACAAGGTCCAGGGTAAACCAGCCCCAGCATTTT CATRSRVNQPQHF
TRBJ1-6 NA TRBV28 TRBD1 TGTGCCAGCAGTCACATGACAGGGAATTCACCCCTCCACTTT CASSHMTGNSPLHF
TRBJ1-2 once TRBV11-2 TRBD1 TGTGCCAGCAGCACCCGCCCGGGACAGGGGGCCTCTAACTATGGCTACACCTTC CASSTRPGQGASNYGYTF
TRBJ1-4 few TRBV3-1/TRBV3-2 NA TGTGCCAGCAGCCAAAGCGGATACGGGGGTTCTGAAAAACTGTTTTTT CASSQSGYGGSEKLFF
TRBJ1-5 NA TRBV27 NA TGTGCCAGCAGTTTGACTGGGCCCCAGGGCCCGGATCAGCCCCAGCATTTT CASSLTGPQGPDQPQHF
TRBJ1-5 NA TRBV23-1 NA TGCGCCAGCAGTCAATCGAGCAGATCCGGGAATCAGCCCCAGCATTTT CASSQSSRSGNQPQHF
TRBJ2-3 NA TRBV9 NA TGTGCCAGCAGCGTAACGGGGATCACAGATACGCAGTATTTT CASSVTGITDTQYF
TRBJ1-2 NA TRBV12-3/TRBV12-4 TRBD1 TGTGCCAGCAGTTCGGACAGGGGAAATGGCTACACCTTC CASSSDRGNGYTF
TRBJ2-7 NA TRBV5-1 NA TGCGCCAGCAGCTTGTGGAGGGGGGGCTACGAGCAGTACTTC CASSLWRGGYEQYF
TRBJ2-1 NA TRBV9 NA TGTGCCAGCAGCGTAGCTACAGGGCATGAGCAGTTCTTC CASSVATGHEQFF
TRBJ1-6 NA TRBV6-5 NA TGTGCCAGCAGTTACTCGAGGCCCCAGTATAATTCACCCCTCCACTTT CASSYSRPQYNSPLHF
TRBJ2-5 NA TRBV18 TRBD1 TGTGCCAGCTCACCGCGACAGGGACAGCAAGAGACCCAGTACTTC CASSPRQGQQETQYF
TRBJ1-1 NA TRBV7-9 NA TGTGCCAGCAGCGAGGCAGGGCCCCGCGTCACTGAAGCTTTCTTT CASSEAGPRVTEAFF
TRBJ1-1 NA TRBV7-3 NA TGTGCCAGCAGCTTATACAGGAACACTGAAGCTTTCTTT CASSLYRNTEAFF
TRBJ2-3 NA TRBV4-1 TRBD2 TGCGCCAGCAGCCCAAAAATAGCGGGAGGGGGCACAGATACGCAGTATTTT CASSPKIAGGGTDTQYF
TRBJ2-2 NA TRBV28 TRBD1 TGTGCCAGCAGACTAACCTTTGCTACACAGGGGACCGGGGAGCTGTTTTTT CASRLTFATQGTGELFF
TRBJ2-7 few TRBV7-9 NA TGTGCCAGCAGCTTAAACCCGGCCTACGAGCAGTACTTC CASSLNPAYEQYF
TRBJ1-2 NA TRBV2 NA TGTGCCAGCAGTGTGAGACAGGAAAATGTTTACACCTTC CASSVRQENVYTF
TRBJ1-6 NA TRBV19 NA TGTGCCAGCAGAATAGCGGGGGGCGCAAATTCACCCCTCCACTTT CASRIAGGANSPLHF
TRBJ2-7 NA TRBV4-2 TRBD2 TGTGCCAGCAGCCAAGTCGGGTACGGGAGGGAGGGGGAGCAGTACTTC CASSQVGYGREGEQYF
TRBJ2-7 NA TRBV7-9 TRBD1 TGTGCCAGCAGTTCCACGGGGACAGGGTATGACGAGCAGTACTTC CASSSTGTGYDEQYF
TRBJ1-4 NA TRBV30 NA TGTGCCTGGACCCGTCGGGGGGGTGGTGAAAAACTGTTTTTT CAWTRRGGGEKLFF
TRBJ2-6 NA TRBV2 NA TGTGCCAGCAGTGGTAACTCTGGGGCCAACGTCCTGACTTTC CASSGNSGANVLTF
TRBJ2-1 NA TRBV9 NA TGTGCCAGCAGCGCCCTAGGGAGCTCCTACAATGAGCAGTTCTTC CASSALGSSYNEQFF
TRBJ1-6 NA TRBV6-5 NA TGTGCCAGCAGCAGGGGTGGGGGCTTTAATTCACCCCTCCACTTT CASSRGGGFNSPLHF
TRBJ2-5 NA TRBV18 TRBD2 TGTGCCAGCTCACCACTGTTGAGAGCGGGGGTACAAGAGACCCAGTACTTC CASSPLLRAGVQETQYF
TRBJ2-5 NA TRBV28 NA TGTGCCAGCAGTTCTCCCGGTCCCACGGAGACCCAGTACTTC CASSSPGPTETQYF
TRBJ2-7 NA TRBV2 NA TGTGCCAGCAGCCCGGGATCCGGGCACTCAAGCTCCTACGAGCAGTACTTC CASSPGSGHSSSYEQYF